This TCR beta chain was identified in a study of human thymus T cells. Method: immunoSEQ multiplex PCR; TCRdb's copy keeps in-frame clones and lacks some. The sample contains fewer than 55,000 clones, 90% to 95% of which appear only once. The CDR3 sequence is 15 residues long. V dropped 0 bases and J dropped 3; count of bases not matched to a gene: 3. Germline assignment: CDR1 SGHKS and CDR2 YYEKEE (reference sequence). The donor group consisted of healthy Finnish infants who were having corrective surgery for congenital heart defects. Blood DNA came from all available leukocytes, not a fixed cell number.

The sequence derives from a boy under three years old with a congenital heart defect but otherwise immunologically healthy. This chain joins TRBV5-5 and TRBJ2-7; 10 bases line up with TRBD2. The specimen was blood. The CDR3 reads CASSLVLAGVYEQYF. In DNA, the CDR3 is TGTGCCAGCAGCTTGGTGCTAGCGGGGGTCTACGAGCAGTACTTC.